This T cell receptor beta chain was captured by sequencing in a study of blood T cell repertoires in COVID-19 (TCRdb year 2020). Context from the whole study: Collaborator samples came from the United States, Italy and Spain and covered acute and convalescent phases of COVID-19. The prospective study material was composed of cDNA or gDNA derived from T cells, B-cell-depleted T cells, or PBMCs. The samples were drawn from the first 160 participants of the ongoing ImmuneRACE study and from some 1,300 subjects provided by 6 global collaborators. Deeply sampled blood TCRbeta repertoires from subjects exposed to, actively infected with, or recovered from COVID-19 were included in the dataset. Nearly every sample came with metadata listing a de-identified subject ID, COVID-19 status, age in years and sex. The repertoires were released in a freely available public database intended as a resource for research on the immune response to SARS-CoV-2. Where available, HLA class I and class II types were taken from metadata supplied by the sample provider and were not determined by assay-based typing. What the study reported, not specific to this receptor: The amount of clinical and demographic metadata varied by source and participant and was provided uncurated.

Enrolling through a virtual design, the prospective study's participants ranged in age from roughly 18 to 95 years and lived across 24 United States geographic areas. In the prospective study, cohorts were assigned on the basis of participant-reported clinical history obtained from a screening survey and a study questionnaire. Recovered participants in ImmuneRACE Cohort 3 were defined by two consecutive negative NP/OP PCR tests, clearance by a healthcare professional, or resolution of symptoms. Mobile phlebotomists in the prospective study collected whole blood, serum and a nasopharyngeal or oropharyngeal swab from every participant. Prospective study participants could optionally give additional blood draws and questionnaires over an approximately 2-month period. Prospective study blood samples were shipped either frozen or at room temperature before DNA extraction. TCRbeta CDR3 regions were amplified from genomic DNA by means of the immunoSEQ Assay, a bias-controlled multiplex PCR. As for the authors' bioinformatics: Nucleated cell counts per sample were estimated from amplification of reference gene primers within the assay. To quantify the absolute abundance of each unique TCRbeta CDR3 rearrangement, sequence reads were collapsed and filtered. For each sample, productive Simpson clonality was calculated by taking the square root of Simpson's diversity index across productive rearrangements. Entries here come from immuneACCESS through TCRdb and include only in-frame sequences with V and J called. Some clones fail to appear in such tables; in the studies checked, an unresolved V gene covers under half of the shortfall, and the cause of the remainder is unknown. The V and J calls and clone size are taken from that table; D and trimming were inferred from the DNA. In all, the sample holds 300,000 to 350,000 clones, and approximately 83% of those were seen once. The leading ten clones occupy under 2.5% of the sample.

In regard to this clone: Its antigen is currently not known. Base qualities are missing; no much larger clone stands one base away.

The receptor was derived from a man aged 25-45 years who had recovered from COVID-19. Sequencing used PBMCs or T cells enriched from blood (not recorded which).

The CDR3 corresponds to CASSRRGGGGPSTDTQYF. The DNA is as follows: TGCGCCAGCAGCCGCCGGGGCGGGGGGGGCCCTAGCACAGATACGCAGTATTTT. This receptor chain uses TRBV5-1 and TRBJ2-3; 9 bases in the middle match TRBD2. After removal of 4 bases from V and 0 bases from J, the junction retains 12 bases not matched to a gene. The CDR3 starts with the cysteine, ends with the phenylalanine, and has 18 residues. Only CDR3 DNA is held: 54 bases, read in frame from base 1. The germline V gene gives CDR1 as SGHRS and CDR2 as YFSETQ.